Below are 5 T cell receptor beta chains sequenced from a single sample in a study of shared clonotypes between healthy human individuals. Sequenced by immunoSEQ multiplex PCR; TCRdb stores in-frame clones only, minus some. Counted here are around 1.1 million clones, 60% to 80% occurring once; the ten biggest clones make up 0.85% to 1%. The sample taken for sequencing was memory CD4+ T cells from PBMCs. Indicated subset: CD45RA-negative fraction. These receptors all come from a man aged 18-30 years in good health. Some clones in this sample may be carry-over from other donors' samples.

The gene calls are TRBV27 and TRBJ2-3; 12 bases line up with TRBD2. The CDR3 is 18 amino acids. V trimming: 7 bases; J trimming: 4 bases; junction bases outside the gene matches: 15. From germline, CDR1 is MNHEY and CDR2 SMNVEV (reference sequence). For the CDR3, the DNA is TGTGCCAGCACCTCATATAAAAGGACTAGCGGGGCCCCAGATACGCAGTATTTT. Translation gives CASTSYKRTSGAPDTQYF.

The rearrangement uses TRBV19 and TRBJ1-3; no clear D. CDR1 and CDR2 from the germline V gene are LNHDA and SQIVND (reference sequence). V lost 3 bases, J lost 2 bases, and 11 bases lay in between. This CDR3 comprises 15 residues. CDR3 in DNA: TGTGCCAGTAGTATGGGCCACGGAACTGGAAACACCATATATTTT. This sequence encodes CASSMGHGTGNTIYF.

The chain joins TRBV28 to TRBJ1-5; 7 bases are shared with TRBD1. This CDR3 is 15 amino acids long. Trimming removed 4 bases from V and 4 bases from J; junction bases left unmatched: 7. Germline CDR1 is MDHEN and CDR2 is SYDVKM. This chain's CDR3 is CASSSRDRLNQPQHF. CDR3 nucleotide sequence: TGTGCCAGCAGTTCCCGGGACAGACTTAATCAGCCCCAGCATTTT.

V and J are TRBV4-1 and TRBJ2-3; TRBD2 is a possible D gene (5 bases). The germline CDR1 and CDR2 sequences are MGHRA and YSYEKL. The ends were cut back, 4 bases at V and 4 bases at J, with 9 bases in the middle. The CDR3 totals 13 residues. The CDR3 here is CASSRWRADTQYF. CDR3 coding DNA: TGCGCCAGCAGCCGGTGGCGGGCAGATACGCAGTATTTT.

J is TRBJ1-4 and V is TRBV2; TRBD1 matches 7 bases. The CDR3 totals 15 residues. Germline V gives CDR1 SNHLY, CDR2 FYNNEI. Trimming took 6 bases from V and 0 from J; bases not matched to a gene: 4. The CDR3 DNA is TGTGCCAGCAGCTCAGGGGGATCAACTAATGAAAAACTGTTTTTT. Its protein is CASSSGGSTNEKLFF.